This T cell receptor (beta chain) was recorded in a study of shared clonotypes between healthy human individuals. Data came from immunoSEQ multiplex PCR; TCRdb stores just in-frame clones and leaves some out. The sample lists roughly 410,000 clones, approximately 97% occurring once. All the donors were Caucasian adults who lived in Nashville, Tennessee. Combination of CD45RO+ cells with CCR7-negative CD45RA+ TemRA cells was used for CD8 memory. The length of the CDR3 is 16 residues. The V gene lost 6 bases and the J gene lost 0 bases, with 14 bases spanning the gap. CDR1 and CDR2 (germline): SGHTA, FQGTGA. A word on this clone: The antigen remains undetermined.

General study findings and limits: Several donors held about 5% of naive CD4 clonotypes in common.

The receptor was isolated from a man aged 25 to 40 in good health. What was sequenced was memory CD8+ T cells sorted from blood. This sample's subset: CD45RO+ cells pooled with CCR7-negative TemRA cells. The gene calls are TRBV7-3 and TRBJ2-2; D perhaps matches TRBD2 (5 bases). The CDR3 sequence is CASSSDLSANTGELFF. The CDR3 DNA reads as TGTGCCAGCAGTTCGGACTTGTCGGCGAACACCGGGGAGCTGTTTTTT.